These T cell receptor beta chains were read from a single sample in a study of blood T cell repertoires in COVID-19. Sequenced by immunoSEQ multiplex PCR; TCRdb stores in-frame clones only, minus some. The repertoire holds 350,000 to 450,000 clones, about 85% seen once, with under 4% in the top ten. The sequenced sample consisted of peripheral blood. Receptors were obtained from a woman aged 18-30 years with acute or convalescent COVID-19. CDR3s leave out the opening cysteine and the closing phenylalanine or tryptophan. The D gene is left open where the match is weak.

TRBJ1-5	TRBV28	14	TRBD1	ATTGTAPYSNQPQH
TRBJ2-3	TRBV2	15	TRBD2	ASRRGTSGQSTDTQY
TRBJ1-6	TRBV5-6	13	NA	ASSLLPRSPSPLH
TRBJ1-1	TRBV10-3	11	NA	AISTGLNTEAF
TRBJ1-2	TRBV28	13	TRBD1	ASSGTGGANYGYT
TRBJ2-5	TRBV25-1	12	NA	ASSDSGVGETQY
TRBJ1-5	TRBV15	14	TRBD1	ATSRDNRGYNQPQH
TRBJ1-3	TRBV9	13	NA	ASSVTGNSGNTIY
TRBJ1-4	TRBV2	12	NA	ASRAGVSNEKLF
TRBJ2-6	TRBV5-6	16	TRBD1	ASSLSGTGHSGANVLT
TRBJ1-2	TRBV2	14	TRBD1	ASGRDRNTLIYGYT
TRBJ1-2	TRBV7-2	11	NA	ASSSRDSYGYT
TRBJ2-7	TRBV28	10	TRBD1	ASRLTGGEQY
TRBJ2-3	TRBV5-1	16	TRBD2	ASSYGTSGRLFEDTQY
TRBJ2-3	TRBV11-3	13	TRBD2	ASRLLAGYTDTQY
TRBJ1-1	TRBV11-1	12	NA	ASSFQVMNTEAF